Presented here are 30 T cell receptor beta chains from one specimen sequenced in a study of neurological immune-mediated disorders. TCRdb recomputed calls from the 5' RACE reads with MiXCR, one row per CDR3 protein. Among under 70,000 distinct CDR3 sequences listed, 3% to 4% were seen once. The specimen sequenced was PBMCs. Receptors originate from a woman aged 60 to 75 with multiple sclerosis.

This clonotype was seen only a few times. V usage is TRBV18 and J usage is TRBJ2-3, with TRBD2 matching over 9 bases. The germline CDR1 and CDR2 sequences are KGHSH and LQKENI. After removal of 3 bases from V and 4 bases from J, the junction contained 8 bases not matched to a gene. There are 16 residues in the CDR3. As DNA, the CDR3 is TGTGCCAGCTCACCTATTAGCGGGAGAAGCGCAGATACGCAGTATTTT. It encodes CASSPISGRSADTQYF.

This clonotype was seen repeatedly, ten times or more. The chain recombines TRBV6-6 with TRBJ2-1, with TRBD2 identical over 10 bases. With 6 bases clipped from V and 7 bases from J, the junction kept 6 bases outside the gene matches. Germline CDR1 reads MNHNY; CDR2 reads SVGAGI (reference sequence). This CDR3 is 14 amino acids long. CDR3 loop: CASRSGLAVNEQFF. DNA for the CDR3: TGTGCCAGCAGGTCCGGACTAGCGGTGAATGAGCAGTTCTTC.

This clonotype was seen ten or more times. V and J are TRBV5-1 and TRBJ1-2, with a possible D match to TRBD1 (5 bases). V was cut by 0 bases and J by 8 bases, with 11 bases left in between. CDR1 SGHRS and CDR2 YFSETQ come from the germline V gene. The CDR3 spans 13 residues. Written as DNA, the CDR3 is TGCGCCAGCAGCTTGGTCCCAGGGAGCGGCTACACCTTC. It yields the protein CASSLVPGSGYTF.

This clonotype was observed at least ten times. The chain uses TRBV25-1 and TRBJ2-1; 9 nucleotides line up with TRBD2. The CDR3 is made up of 16 amino acids. Germline CDR1 is MGHDK and CDR2 is SYGVNS. V was clipped by 7 bases and J by 7 bases; unmatched bases: 14. CDR3 coding DNA: TGTGCCAGCATTCCCCGAGGGCGGGAGGGTTTGAATGAGCAGTTCTTC. It translates to CASIPRGREGLNEQFF.

This clonotype was seen ten or more times. The rearrangement joins TRBV5-1 to TRBJ2-7; TRBD1 is a possible D gene (7 bases). V dropped 4 bases and J dropped 6 bases, with 17 bases sitting between them. Germline V gene sequence: CDR1 SGHRS, CDR2 YFSETQ. This CDR3 region has 14 residues. The CDR3 region is CASSQDREEGEQYF. CDR3 in DNA: TGCGCCAGCAGCCAAGACAGGGAGGAGGGCGAGCAGTACTTC.

This clonotype was observed at least ten times. V and J are TRBV11-1 and TRBJ1-2; D ambiguous. Trimming cost V 4 bases and J 8 bases, with 14 bases left between them. The CDR3 loop spans 13 amino acids. CDR1 is SGHAT and CDR2 is FQDESV in the germline V gene (reference sequence). The CDR3: CASSSTLRGGYTF. CDR3 DNA: TGTGCCAGCAGCTCCACCCTGAGAGGCGGCTACACCTTC.

Many counts were recorded for this clonotype. This rearrangement joins TRBV7-9 to TRBJ2-7; D is unclear. The germline CDR1 and CDR2 sequences are SEHNR and FQNEAQ (reference sequence). Trimming cost V 1 base and J 0 bases, with 7 bases left between them. This CDR3 is 14 amino acids long. CDR3 bases: TGTGCCAGCAGCTTAGTTCGGAGCTCCTACGAGCAGTACTTC. Amino acids: CASSLVRSSYEQYF. Filled out from reference TRBV7-9 and TRBJ2-7, the complete variable domain reads DTGVSQNPRHKITKRGQNVTFRCDPISEHNRLYWYRQTLGQGPEFLTYFQNEAQLEKSRLLSDRFSAERPKGSFSTLEIQRTEQGDSAMYLCASSLVRSSYEQYFGPGTRLTVT.

This clonotype was detected many times. A read error may produce the germline difference seen at one junction end. The rearrangement uses TRBV7-7 and TRBJ2-3, with 14 bases matching TRBD2. CDR3 size: 15 residues. CDR1 and CDR2 (germline): SSHAT, FNYEAQ (reference sequence). DNA for the CDR3: TGTGCTAGCAGCTTGGGACTAGCGGGGGCAGATACGCAGTATTTT. Residues: CASSLGLAGADTQYF.

This clonotype was seen many times. This rearrangement joins TRBV20-1 to TRBJ2-1; 10 nucleotides line up with TRBD2. Per germline, CDR1 DFQATT and CDR2 SNEGSKA (reference sequence). This CDR3 spans 15 amino acids. V lost 5 bases, J lost 9 bases, and 13 bases stayed unmatched. Written as DNA, the CDR3 is TGCAGTGCTTTCTGGGGGACTAGCGTATGGCCTGAGCAGTTCTTC. It specifies CSAFWGTSVWPEQFF.

On this clonotype: Being one base from a much bigger clone, this may be a read error. This sequence joins TRBV28 and TRBJ2-1; D gene ambiguous. Germline lookup yields CDR1 MDHEN and CDR2 SYDVKM. This CDR3 region has 13 residues. V was pared by 5 bases and J by 4 bases, with 9 bases between. The CDR3 loop is CASSEITYNEQFF. The CDR3 nucleotides read TGTGCCAGCAGTGAGATAACATACAATGAGCAGTTCTTC.

This clonotype has ten or more counts. The chain combines TRBV20-1 with TRBJ2-1, with a weak D call TRBD1 (6 bases). The germline gives CDR1 DFQATT, CDR2 SNEGSKA (reference sequence). V shed 6 bases and J shed 5 bases, with 11 bases lying between them. The CDR3 totals 12 residues. In DNA form, the CDR3 reads TGCAGTGCCAGGGGATACCACAATGAGCAGTTCTTC. Translating gives CSARGYHNEQFF.

This clonotype was seen at least ten times. V usage is TRBV6-6 and J usage is TRBJ1-1; TRBD1 agrees at 9 bases. V lost 1 base to trimming and J lost 10 bases; unmatched junction nucleotides: 10. The CDR3 consists of 15 residues. CDR1 and CDR2 (germline): MNHNY, SVGAGI (reference sequence). CDR3 protein: CASSYFADRGVRAFF. CDR3 bases: TGTGCCAGCAGTTACTTTGCGGACAGGGGTGTGCGAGCTTTCTTT.

The table lists this clonotype with a few counts. It may be a read error: a sequence one base away is much more abundant. CDR3 in DNA: TGTGCCATCAGTCGAATCAAGGGAAGGCTAGATGAAAAACTGTTTTTT. Amino acid sequence: CAISRIKGRLDEKLFF. This rearrangement joins TRBV28 to TRBJ1-4, with no clear D. The length of the CDR3 is 16 residues. Germline V gene lookup returns CDR1 MDHEN and CDR2 SYDVKM.

Ten or more counts support this clonotype. The chain recombines TRBV5-1 with TRBJ2-7; D is perhaps TRBD2 (7 bases). The CDR3 extends over 14 amino acids. CDR1 SGHRS and CDR2 YFSETQ come from the germline V gene. V gave up 7 bases and J gave up 2 bases, with 16 bases separating them. The CDR3 DNA reads as TGCGCCAGCGCCTCGGGGGAGGGGGCCTACGAGCAGTACTTC. Translating it yields CASASGEGAYEQYF.

This clonotype was detected many times. The J gene is TRBJ2-5, the V gene TRBV7-6; the D is unclear. CDR3 length equals 13 residues. CDR1 and CDR2 (germline): SGHVS, FNYEAQ. The ends were cut back, 1 base at V and 5 bases at J, with 8 bases in the middle. CDR3 sequence reads: CASSLVPLETQYF. As DNA, the CDR3 is TGTGCCAGCAGCTTAGTTCCGCTGGAGACCCAGTACTTC.

This clonotype was counted a few times. No conserved phenylalanine or tryptophan ends this CDR3, so it is likely a read error. The gene calls are TRBV20-1 and TRBJ2-7; tentative D call: TRBD2 (5 bases). Trimming took off 5 bases at V and 2 bases at J, with 10 bases between the two ends. Germline CDR1 and CDR2: DFQATT and SNEGSKA (reference sequence). CDR3 size: 12 residues. This chain's CDR3 is CSAGEPTYEQYL. For the CDR3, the DNA is TGCAGTGCTGGGGAGCCCACCTACGAGCAGTACTTA.

With respect to this clonotype: This may stem from a read error, because a much larger clone lies one nucleotide away. The rearrangement uses TRBV20-1 and TRBJ2-4; 11 positions match TRBD2. Germline values: CDR1 DFQATT, CDR2 SNEGSKA (reference sequence). This CDR3 has 15 amino acids. Germline trimming cut 0 bases from V and 12 bases from J; bases unmatched to any gene: 10. The CDR3 region has the DNA TGCAGTGCTAGAGATCAGCTAGCGGGAGGCCTCTCTCAGTACTTC. Residues: CSARDQLAGGLSQYF.

This clonotype was found many times. The V and J genes are TRBV5-6 and TRBJ2-6; D not certain. This CDR3 contains 16 residues. CDR1 is SGHDT and CDR2 is YYEEEE in the germline V gene. Trimming shortened V by 4 bases and J by 0 bases, and 11 bases separated the two germline ends. The CDR3 reads CASSGGRNSGANVLTF. DNA for the CDR3: TGTGCCAGCAGCGGCGGACGCAACTCTGGGGCCAACGTCCTGACTTTC.

This clonotype was found many times. The chain couples TRBV28 to TRBJ2-2; TRBD2 matches 9 bases. CDR3 length: 19 residues. Germline values: CDR1 MDHEN, CDR2 SYDVKM. The V and J ends lost 0 bases and 4 bases, in that order; junction bases with no gene match: 12. CDR3 coding DNA: TGTGCCAGCAGTTTATGGACTAGCGGACTAGAGCGGGGCACCGGGGAGCTGTTTTTT. Protein: CASSLWTSGLERGTGELFF.

The table lists this clonotype with many counts. The chain joins TRBV5-1 to TRBJ1-5; a possible D gene is TRBD1 (6 bases). V lost 5 bases, J lost 0 bases, and 12 bases lay in between. This CDR3 comprises 15 residues. Germline V gives CDR1 SGHRS, CDR2 YFSETQ. CDR3 DNA sequence: TGCGCCAGCAGTAATTCAGGGGATAGCAATCAGCCCCAGCATTTT. The encoded protein is CASSNSGDSNQPQHF.

In this sample, this clonotype turned up many times. The chain joins TRBV4-3 to TRBJ2-5; D is possibly TRBD2 (6 bases). The length of the CDR3 is 13 residues. The germline gives CDR1 LGHNA, CDR2 YSLEER. V was trimmed by 0 bases and J by 5 bases, leaving 7 bases between them. For the CDR3, the DNA is TGCGCCAGCAGCCAAGAACGGGAGGAGACCCAGTACTTC. Its translation: CASSQEREETQYF.

This clonotype occurred many times. The chain has TRBV7-2 and TRBJ2-5; D is uncertain. The V gene's germline CDR1 is SGHTA and CDR2 FQGNSA. V dropped 1 base and J dropped 3 bases, with 6 bases sitting between them. This CDR3 region has 13 residues. Here the CDR3 reads CASSLVLKETQYF. CDR3 DNA sequence: TGTGCCAGCAGCTTAGTCTTGAAAGAGACCCAGTACTTC.

Many counts were recorded for this clonotype. This sequence joins TRBV11-3 and TRBJ2-7; 8 bases are a match to TRBD1. In germline, CDR1 is SGHNT, CDR2 YENEEA. CDR3 length equals 13 residues. J lost 5 bases, V lost 4 bases, and 4 bases had no gene match. Written as DNA, the CDR3 is TGTGCCAGCAGCTCCGGACAGGGAAACGAGCAGTACTTC. Its protein is CASSSGQGNEQYF.

This clonotype was detected ten times or more. This chain connects TRBV9 to TRBJ1-2; no definite D call. This CDR3 spans 16 amino acids. Looked up from germline, CDR1 is SGDLS and CDR2 is YYNGEE. The V gene lost 4 bases and the J gene lost 1 base, with 17 bases spanning the gap. The CDR3 bases are TGTGCCAGCAGCTCCTCCCCAGGAGTGAATAACTATGGCTACACCTTC. Translation gives CASSSSPGVNNYGYTF.

This clonotype appeared many times. This chain links TRBV20-1 with TRBJ2-2, with TRBD2 matching over 13 bases. Trimming cost V 6 bases and J 6 bases; bases outside gene matches: 16. The germline V gene encodes CDR1 DFQATT and CDR2 SNEGSKA (reference sequence). This CDR3 contains 18 residues. The CDR3 spells CSARKLAGGPLGSGELFF. The CDR3 DNA is TGCAGTGCAAGGAAACTAGCGGGAGGGCCGCTTGGTTCCGGGGAGCTGTTTTTT.

In its sample, this clonotype was seen many times. This chain connects TRBV7-9 to TRBJ2-2; no firm D call. The CDR3 runs 16 residues. Germline V lookup: CDR1 SEHNR, CDR2 FQNEAQ (reference sequence). V was clipped by 0 bases and J by 3 bases, with 11 bases between them. The CDR3 sequence: CASSLAAGVDTGELFF. The CDR3 DNA reads TGTGCCAGCAGCTTAGCTGCTGGGGTGGACACCGGGGAGCTGTTTTTT.

This clonotype was seen many times. The chain couples TRBV2 to TRBJ1-1; no clear D. V lost 4 bases and J lost 0, with 6 bases in between. The germline gives CDR1 SNHLY, CDR2 FYNNEI. The CDR3 covers 13 residues. The CDR3 DNA sequence: TGTGCCAGCAGTGCAAACCTGAACACTGAAGCTTTCTTT. This encodes CASSANLNTEAFF. The full variable domain, in which reference TRBV2 and TRBJ1-1 provide the parts outside the CDR3, is EPEVTQTPSHQVTQMGQEVILRCVPISNHLYFYWYRQILGQKVEFLVSFYNNEISEKSEIFDDQFSVERPDGSNFTLKIRSTKLEDSAMYFCASSANLNTEAFFGQGTRLTVV.

This clonotype was counted many times. This sequence joins TRBV4-3 and TRBJ1-5; 8 nucleotides match TRBD1. CDR3 length: 16 amino acids. Per the germline V gene, CDR1 is LGHNA and CDR2 is YSLEER. With 0 bases clipped from V and 4 bases from J, the junction kept 5 bases outside the gene matches. The CDR3 loop reads CASSQDRTGWNQPQHF. The CDR3 DNA reads as TGCGCCAGCAGCCAAGATAGGACAGGGTGGAATCAGCCCCAGCATTTT.

This clonotype was recorded many times. This chain links TRBV7-2 with TRBJ2-1; D gene unclear. The CDR3 is made up of 15 amino acids. Germline CDR1 and CDR2: SGHTA and FQGNSA. Deletions cut 1 base from V and 0 bases from J, with 7 bases between. The CDR3 DNA is TGTGCCAGCAGCTTAGGCATCTTCTCCTACAATGAGCAGTTCTTC. Protein product: CASSLGIFSYNEQFF.

This clonotype was picked up many times. The chain combines TRBV9 with TRBJ1-1; D gene unclear. CDR3 size: 15 residues. CDR1 is SGDLS, CDR2 YYNGEE, per germline. The V end lost 1 base, the J end lost 0 bases, and 10 bases lay between the germline ends. The CDR3 DNA sequence: TGTGCCAGCAGCGTAATGGCAGATATGAACACTGAAGCTTTCTTT. Translated, it gives CASSVMADMNTEAFF.